The T cell receptor (beta chain) described here comes from a study of graft-versus-host responses after intestinal transplantation. Study-wide points: GvH clones occurred in recipient marrow; some first appeared in ileum or blood.

As regards this clone: Its antigen is not identified.

The repertoire was sequenced with immunoSEQ multiplex PCR; TCRdb's copy has only in-frame clones and lacks some. Among about 46,000 clones listed, approximately 92% were seen once. From germline, CDR1 is ENHRY and CDR2 SYGVKD. Trimming stripped 11 bases from V and 8 bases from J, with 16 bases between. The CDR3 runs 12 residues. The sequence derives from a human patient who received an intestinal transplant, so some T cells may come from the graft donor. This sample comprised PBMCs, obtained around 820 days after a first intestinal transplant, on the day of a second. The J gene is TRBJ2-1, the V gene TRBV10-3; D gene unclear. The CDR3 spells CAVLLAGDEQFF. The DNA for the CDR3 is TGTGCCGTCCTCTTAGCAGGTGATGAGCAGTTCTTC.